This entry describes one T cell receptor beta chain. As handled by the study authors: Amplified reference gene primers provided the basis for estimating nucleated cell counts. TCRdb's copy holds only in-frame clones and misses some; the assay was immunoSEQ multiplex PCR. The V and J calls and clone size come from that table; D and trimming were worked out from the DNA. Seen here are fewer than 250,000 clones, roughly 83% observed once, and the top ten hold around 2%. Participant ages covered about 18 to 100 years across 24 US areas. Allocation to cohorts depended on clinical history reported by the participants. Donors in Cohort 3 who had recovered were those with two negative PCRs, healthcare professional clearance, or resolution of their symptoms. This sample is drawn from a study of blood T cell repertoires in COVID-19. Germline values: CDR1 SGHAT, CDR2 FQNNGV. This CDR3 spans 16 amino acids. The ends were cut back, 1 base at V and 2 bases at J, with 9 bases in the middle.

The specimen was PBMCs or T cells enriched from blood (not recorded which). The chain recombines TRBV11-2 with TRBJ2-6; maybe TRBD2 (6 bases). This TCR was recovered from a woman in her 50s who had recovered from COVID-19. CDR3 region: CASSLVGGTGANVLTF. As DNA, the CDR3 is TGTGCCAGCAGCTTAGTCGGGGGTACTGGGGCCAACGTCCTGACTTTC.